This T cell receptor (beta chain) stems from a study of OX40 agonist ivuxolimab in advanced cancers. Study at large: Ivuxolimab was delivered to patients intravenously every 2 weeks at doses spanning 0.01 to 10 mg/kg. With a range of roughly 20 to 79, age averaged roughly 61 years, and around 83% were male.

CDR3 length: 16 amino acids. V shed 4 bases and J 4 bases; nucleotides not matched to a gene: 13. Germline V lookup: CDR1 SGHNT, CDR2 YYREEE (reference sequence). Data came from immunoSEQ multiplex PCR; TCRdb stores just in-frame clones and leaves some out. Among more than 70,000 clones listed, 75% to 95% were seen once. Patients were ruled out by autoimmune disease history or systemic immunosuppression. The clonotype originates from an adult with an advanced solid tumor such as melanoma, head and neck, liver or kidney cancer. Sequences were derived from CD4+ or CD8+ T cells sorted from blood, sampled in a trial of the OX40 agonist ivuxolimab. This chain uses TRBV5-4 with TRBJ2-5, with 7 nucleotides matching TRBD1. The CDR3 bases are TGTGCCAGCAGCGCAGACCGACAGGGACGAGGAGAGACCCAGTACTTC. It yields the protein CASSADRQGRGETQYF.